This section outlines one T cell receptor beta chain sequence together with its context. This clonotype was recorded many times. The antigen it recognizes is unknown. Within one base of it there is no much larger clone, and no base qualities were kept. These data come from a study of regulatory T cells in long-lasting Graves disease (dated by TCRdb to the early 2020s). In the study overall: In the newly diagnosed Graves' disease group, patients had been taking antithyroid drugs for less than 3 months. Patients with persistent Graves' disease were compared with patients with newly diagnosed Graves' disease using TCR sequencing and RNA sequencing of peripheral blood. The study was conducted in China and was registered as a clinical trial. TCR sequencing covered 13 persistent and some 20 newly diagnosed Graves' disease patients, about 35 samples in total.

General conclusions and limits of the study: Preferential use of TRBV28, TRBJ1-2 and TRBJ2-5 was observed in persistent disease, whereas TRBV20-1 and TRBJ2-1 were favored in newly diagnosed disease. Only peripheral blood was studied, because thyroid tissue, the primary lesion, was inaccessible. The authors noted that the small sample size was a limitation that may lower accuracy. Sequencing and analysis were restricted to the TCR beta chain. Lower TCR Shannon entropy and fewer highly expanded clones were observed in persistent Graves' disease patients than in newly diagnosed patients, which suggested clonal expansion. Persistent patients shared more public clonotypes among themselves (around 2,800) than newly diagnosed patients did (approximately 870).

The time point label corresponds to: newly diagnosed GD, antithyroid drugs for less than 3 months. RNA was extracted from PBMCs in TRIzol for both TCR sequencing and RNA sequencing. The diagnosis of Graves' disease followed American Thyroid Association guidelines. Patients for the study were recruited at an endocrinology department in Xi'an, China. Each patient gave roughly 8.4 milliliters of peripheral blood, collected in an EDTA anticoagulant tube. PBMCs were isolated by Ficoll Paque Plus density gradient separation without further T cell sorting. An Agilent 2100 Bioanalyzer and agarose gel were used to assess RNA quality, and a NanoDrop 2000 was used to measure RNA concentration. Library preparation employed multiplex PCR. The sequencing machine was an Illumina HiSeq 4000. TCR beta libraries were built with iRepertoire HTBI primers and Arm-PCR amplification of CDR3 regions. Before sequencing, the PCR products underwent gel purification. The authors processed their data as follows. A total of around 66 TRBV and some 15 TRBJ segments were identified across samples and were used for gene usage analysis of CDR3 amino acid clonotypes. Filtered high-quality paired reads were merged into contigs using COPE and FqMerger. Contigs were aligned with BLAST to IMGT TRBV, TRBD and TRBJ reference genes, and CDR3 was defined per IMGT. Any clonotype with a frequency above 0.1% was counted as a highly expanded clone. Shannon entropy served as the measure of repertoire diversity, while the Gini coefficient captured V-J evenness. Public clonotypes were defined as clonotypes shared by more than one individual. TCRdb passed the public sequencing reads through fastp at Q25 and MiXCR, retaining productive beta sequences. Merged by CDR3 protein, the rows form single entries marked with the most common genes and DNA. These V and J calls are TCRdb output, not the study's own analysis. The sample includes approximately 360,000 distinct CDR3 sequences, with 10% to 15% observed a single time. The ten top clones hold approximately 20% of the sample.

V loses 0 bases, J loses 7 bases, and the germline ends lie 0 bases apart. CDR3 length: 11 amino acids, cysteine to phenylalanine. Just the 33-base CDR3 DNA is kept, in frame starting at base 1. Sequences SGHTA (CDR1) and FQGNSA (CDR2) are obtained from the germline V gene. In addition, the sample was reused for a study of T cells in Graves' hyperthyroidism and ophthalmopathy. In that second paper, the authors write: Graves' hyperthyroidism was defined as stable when no progression to ophthalmopathy occurred over 18 months of follow-up. Hyperthyroidism patients were aged 18 to 65 years and newly diagnosed, with disease duration of less than 2 months. The study excluded patients with uncontrolled infections, other autoimmune diseases, pregnancy or lactation. Diagnoses were established on the basis of clinical symptoms, serum thyroxine and TRAb, thyroid ultrasound, and orbital computed tomography. For the first round of RT-PCR on the TCR CDR3, the HTBI primer set was used together with the Qiagen OneStep RT-PCR kit. Most expanded thyroid clonotypes (frequency above 0.001) were also detected in blood, suggesting blood repertoires may reflect thyroid immune responses. A model built on a 13 V-J signature distinguished ophthalmopathy from stable hyperthyroidism, reaching over 85% sensitivity and around 82% specificity in cross-validation and 80%/75% in testing. In validation, the model predicted progression to ophthalmopathy with approximately 71% sensitivity and roughly 72% specificity, a median of about 6 months before onset. TCR V-J signatures able to tell the groups apart were searched for in a discovery cohort of 90 to 100 patients, of whom more than 40 had Graves' ophthalmopathy and under 65 had stable Graves' hyperthyroidism. Whether ophthalmopathy could be predicted prospectively was tested in an independent validation cohort made up of under 20 hyperthyroidism patients plus 17 patients who later progressed to ophthalmopathy. The 100 discovery patients were divided at random into training and test sets in a 7:3 ratio. The study also compared thyroid tissue and blood T-cell repertoires from more than 5 Graves' hyperthyroidism patients. After blood sampling, hyperthyroidism patients were treated with methimazole at a starting dose of 30 mg daily, and ophthalmopathy patients were treated with high-dose intravenous methylprednisolone. Libraries were constructed in a second round of multiplex PCR, after which size selection and purification were carried out. Libraries were sequenced paired-end with 100 bp reads on an Illumina HiSeq2000. SOAPnuke was used to process the raw data, throwing out any read that contained adapters or uncalled bases, had a mean Phred below 15, or lacked an exact constant-primer or identifier match. High-quality paired reads were merged with COPE v1.2.5, and unique nucleotide sequences were defined as clonotypes. MiTCR v1.1 was used to align clonotypes to the IMGT TRBV, TRBD and TRBJ reference segments. The analysis included only V-J combinations with a frequency above 0.0001, which together covered around 99% of the repertoires. The TCS score was defined as F50 (clonal expansion) divided by E x V (chaos), with BLOSUM62-based TCRdist calculated between CDR3 peptides within each V-J. Welch's t-statistics and random forest reduced fewer than 600 V-J features to 10 to 15, which were used in a naive Bayes classifier (R e1071). Sample size was not statistically predetermined, and blinding of investigators to group allocation was not performed. According to the paper, TCR Vbeta CDR3 sequencing was carried out on roughly 130 peripheral blood samples, which came from 40 to 45 ophthalmopathy, around 75 hyperthyroidism and approximately 17 progressor patients.

The V and J segments used are TRBV7-2 and TRBJ2-2; the D gene assignment is ambiguous. This clonotype originated in a woman between 18 and 29 years old with Graves disease. Donor details come from another sample of the same person, matched by shared clones. The source was peripheral blood mononuclear cells (PBMCs), collected at new diagnosis, from a patient treated with antithyroid drugs. The CDR3 has the sequence CASSLAGELFF. The bases are TGTGCCAGCAGCTTAGCCGGGGAGCTGTTTTTT.